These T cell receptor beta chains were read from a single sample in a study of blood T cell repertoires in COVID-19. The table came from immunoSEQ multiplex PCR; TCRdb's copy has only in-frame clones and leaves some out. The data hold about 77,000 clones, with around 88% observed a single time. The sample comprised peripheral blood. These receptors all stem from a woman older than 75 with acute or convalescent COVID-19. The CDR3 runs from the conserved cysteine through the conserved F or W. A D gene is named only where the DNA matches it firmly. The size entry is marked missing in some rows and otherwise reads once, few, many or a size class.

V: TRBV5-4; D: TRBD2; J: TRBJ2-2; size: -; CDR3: CASSSGLAITGELFF; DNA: TGTGCCAGCAGCTCGGGACTAGCGATAACCGGGGAGCTGTTTTTT
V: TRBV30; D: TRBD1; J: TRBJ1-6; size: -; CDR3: CAWRRQGDNSPLHF; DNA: TGTGCCTGGAGGAGACAGGGGGATAATTCACCCCTCCACTTT
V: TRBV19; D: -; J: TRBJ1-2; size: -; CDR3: CATGGQGRYGYTF; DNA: TGTGCCACCGGGGGTCAAGGCCGATATGGCTACACCTTC
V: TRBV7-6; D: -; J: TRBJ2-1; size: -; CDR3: CASSRGFSAAFEMHEQFF; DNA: TGTGCCAGCTCGCGGGGTTTCAGCGCGGCTTTTGAAATGCATGAGCAGTTCTTC
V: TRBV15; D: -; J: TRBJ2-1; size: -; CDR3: CATSRRTMGNEQFF; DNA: TGTGCCACCAGCAGAAGAACTATGGGCAATGAGCAGTTCTTC
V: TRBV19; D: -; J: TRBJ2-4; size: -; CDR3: CASSGGFMNSDIQYF; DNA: TGTGCCAGTAGTGGCGGGTTCATGAATTCGGACATTCAGTACTTC
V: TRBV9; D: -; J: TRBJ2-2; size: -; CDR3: CASSVGPTNTANTGELFF; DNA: TGTGCCAGCAGCGTAGGCCCCACTAATACCGCGAACACCGGGGAGCTGTTTTTT
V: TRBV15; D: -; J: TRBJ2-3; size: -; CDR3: CATSRDPLGTDTQYF; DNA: TGTGCCACCAGCAGAGATCCCCTTGGCACAGATACGCAGTATTTT
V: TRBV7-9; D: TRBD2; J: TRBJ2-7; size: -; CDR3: CASSRLAGAGEQYF; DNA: TGTGCCAGCAGCCGACTAGCGGGAGCAGGGGAGCAGTACTTC
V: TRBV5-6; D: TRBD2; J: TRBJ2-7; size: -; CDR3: CASSLRTSGSRSYEQYF; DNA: TGTGCCAGCAGCTTGCGGACTAGCGGGAGCCGATCCTACGAGCAGTACTTC
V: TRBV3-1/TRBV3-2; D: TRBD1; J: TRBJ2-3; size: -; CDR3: CASSQEAQRAGGKDTQYF; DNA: TGTGCCAGCAGCCAAGAGGCTCAGAGGGCAGGGGGCAAAGATACGCAGTATTTT
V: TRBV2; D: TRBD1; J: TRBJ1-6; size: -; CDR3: CASRPGQGAGNSPLHF; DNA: TGTGCCAGCAGGCCGGGACAGGGGGCAGGGAATTCACCCCTCCACTTT
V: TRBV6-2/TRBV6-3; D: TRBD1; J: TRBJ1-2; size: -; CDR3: CASSGIRGFYGYTF; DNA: TGTGCCAGCAGTGGCATCAGGGGGTTCTATGGCTACACCTTC
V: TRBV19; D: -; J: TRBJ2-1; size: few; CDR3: CASSIDGWSYNEQFF; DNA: TGTGCCAGTAGTATAGACGGGTGGTCCTACAATGAGCAGTTCTTC
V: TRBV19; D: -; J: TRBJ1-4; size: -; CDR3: CASSPGLPRNEKLFF; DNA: TGTGCCAGTAGTCCCGGACTGCCTCGGAATGAAAAACTGTTTTTT
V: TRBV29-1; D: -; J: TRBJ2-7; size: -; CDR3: CSVNRGGSSYEQYF; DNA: TGCAGCGTTAACAGGGGGGGAAGCTCCTACGAGCAGTACTTC
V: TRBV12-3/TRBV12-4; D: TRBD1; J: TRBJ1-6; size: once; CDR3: CASSQGGSAALHF; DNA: TGTGCCAGCAGTCAGGGGGGATCCGCGGCCCTCCACTTT
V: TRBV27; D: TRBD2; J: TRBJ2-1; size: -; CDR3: CASSTITGTSLANEQFF; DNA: TGTGCCAGCAGTACAATCACCGGGACTAGCCTAGCCAATGAGCAGTTCTTC
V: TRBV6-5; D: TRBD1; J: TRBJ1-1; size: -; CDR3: CASRTGRDTEAFF; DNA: TGTGCCAGCCGGACAGGGCGGGACACTGAAGCTTTCTTT
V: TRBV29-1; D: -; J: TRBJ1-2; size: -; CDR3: CSVEIPSEGRGYTF; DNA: TGCAGCGTTGAAATCCCCTCCGAGGGTCGCGGCTACACCTTC
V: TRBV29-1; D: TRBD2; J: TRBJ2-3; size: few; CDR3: CSVEDLGLAGKTDTQYF; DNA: TGCAGCGTTGAAGATCTAGGTCTAGCGGGAAAAACAGATACGCAGTATTTT
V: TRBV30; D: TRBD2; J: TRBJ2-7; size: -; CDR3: CAWSITSGLEQYF; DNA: TGTGCCTGGAGTATTACTAGCGGGCTCGAGCAGTACTTC
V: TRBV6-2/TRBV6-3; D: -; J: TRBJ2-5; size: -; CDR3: CASSYGQPKETQYF; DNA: TGTGCCAGCAGTTACGGGCAGCCTAAAGAGACCCAGTACTTC
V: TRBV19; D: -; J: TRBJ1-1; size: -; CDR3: CASSRERNTEAFF; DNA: TGTGCCAGTAGTAGGGAGAGGAACACTGAAGCTTTCTTT
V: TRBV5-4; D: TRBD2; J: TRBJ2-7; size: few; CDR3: CASSIRLAGGEQYF; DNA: TGTGCCAGCAGCATTAGACTAGCGGGGGGCGAGCAGTACTTC
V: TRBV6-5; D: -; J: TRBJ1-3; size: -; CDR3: CASRSQGFGNTIYF; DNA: TGTGCCAGCAGGTCCCAGGGTTTTGGAAACACCATATATTTT
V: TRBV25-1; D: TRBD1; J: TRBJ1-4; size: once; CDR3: CASRGTGINEKLFF; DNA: TGTGCCAGCAGGGGGACAGGAATTAATGAAAAACTGTTTTTT
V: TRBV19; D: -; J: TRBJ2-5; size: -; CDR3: CASSIDLGVQETQYF; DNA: TGTGCCAGTAGTATAGATCTCGGGGTTCAAGAGACCCAGTACTTC
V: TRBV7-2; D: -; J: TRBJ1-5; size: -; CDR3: CASSPSNSNQPQHF; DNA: TGTGCCAGCAGCCCCTCTAATAGCAATCAGCCCCAGCATTTT
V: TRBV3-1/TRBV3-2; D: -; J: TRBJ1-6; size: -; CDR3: CASRPGVFNSPLHF; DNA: TGTGCCAGCCGACCAGGCGTATTCAATTCACCCCTCCACTTT
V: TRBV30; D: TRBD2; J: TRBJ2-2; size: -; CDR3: CAWGRRGGGTGELFF; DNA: TGTGCCTGGGGCCGGCGGGGGGGCGGCACCGGGGAGCTGTTTTTT
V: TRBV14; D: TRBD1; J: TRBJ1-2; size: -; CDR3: CASSRGQGYGYTF; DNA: TGTGCCAGCAGCCGGGGACAGGGCTATGGCTACACCTTC
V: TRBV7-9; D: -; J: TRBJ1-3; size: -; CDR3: CASSLIAGQSSGNTIYF; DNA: TGTGCCAGCAGCTTAATAGCCGGTCAGAGCTCTGGAAACACCATATATTTT
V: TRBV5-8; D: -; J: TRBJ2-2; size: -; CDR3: CASSYGTQNTGELFF; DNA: TGTGCCAGCAGCTACGGGACACAGAACACCGGGGAGCTGTTTTTT
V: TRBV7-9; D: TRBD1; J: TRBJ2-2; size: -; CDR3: CASRKTQGDTGELFF; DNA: TGTGCCAGCAGAAAAACCCAGGGGGACACCGGGGAGCTGTTTTTT
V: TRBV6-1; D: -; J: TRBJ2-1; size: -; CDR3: CASSESGGAYNEQFF; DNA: TGTGCCAGCAGTGAATCAGGTGGGGCTTACAATGAGCAGTTCTTC
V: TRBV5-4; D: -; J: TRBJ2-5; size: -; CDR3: CASSPVAEETQYF; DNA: TGTGCCAGCAGCCCCGTCGCGGAAGAGACCCAGTACTTC
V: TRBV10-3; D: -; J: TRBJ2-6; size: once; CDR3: CAISESRGLGGANVLTF; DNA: TGTGCCATCAGTGAGTCGCGGGGATTAGGTGGGGCCAACGTCCTGACTTTC
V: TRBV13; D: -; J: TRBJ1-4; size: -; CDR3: CASSSADRPEKLFF; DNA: TGTGCCAGCAGCTCCGCGGACAGACCCGAAAAACTGTTTTTT